The 31 T cell receptor beta chains given below trace back to one sample, sequenced in a study of blood T cell repertoires in COVID-19. Clones were read by immunoSEQ multiplex PCR, and TCRdb kept only the in-frame ones, dropping some. Among roughly 160,000 clones listed, 79% were seen once. Material for sequencing was PBMCs or T cells enriched from blood (not recorded which). The receptors originated from a woman between 65 and 79 years old in a cohort exposed to, infected with or recovered from COVID-19 (not recorded which).

The V call is TRBV9, the J call TRBJ2-1; D is unclear. This CDR3 has 16 residues. Germline assignment: CDR1 SGDLS and CDR2 YYNGEE. V was clipped by 0 bases and J by 3 bases, with 13 bases between them. This CDR3 reads CASSVEFSSYYNEQFF. The CDR3 coding sequence is TGTGCCAGCAGCGTAGAGTTTAGCAGTTACTACAATGAGCAGTTCTTC. The whole variable domain, remainder taken from reference TRBV9 and TRBJ2-1, is DSGVTQTPKHLITATGQRVTLRCSPRSGDLSVYWYQQSLDQGLQFLIQYYNGEERAKGNILERFSAQQFPDLHSELNLSSLELGDSALYFCASSVEFSSYYNEQFFGPGTRLTVL.

The genes are TRBV18 and TRBJ2-1, with TRBD2 identical over 8 bases. The V and J ends lost 2 bases and 5 bases, in that order; junction bases with no gene match: 20. In germline, CDR1 is KGHSH, CDR2 LQKENI. The CDR3 extends over 20 amino acids. The DNA for the CDR3 is TGTGCCAGCTCACCATTTGTTCCCACGGCGGGCGGGAGGTACGACAATGAGCAGTTCTTC. Amino acids: CASSPFVPTAGGRYDNEQFF.

The rearrangement uses TRBV11-1 and TRBJ1-4; the D gene is possibly TRBD1 (6 bases). Germline V gene data show CDR1 as SGHAT and CDR2 as FQDESV (reference sequence). V lost 0 bases, J lost 6 bases, and 14 bases lay in between. This CDR3 has 16 residues. The CDR3 DNA sequence: TGTGCCAGCAGCTTAGCGTCACAGGGAGAGGATGAAAAACTGTTTTTT. It is translated as CASSLASQGEDEKLFF.

Here the CDR3 reads CASSLGDRYNSPLHF. CDR3 coding DNA: TGCGCCAGCAGCCTTGGGGACAGATATAATTCACCCCTCCACTTT. The V call is TRBV4-3, the J call TRBJ1-6, with 7 bases matching TRBD1. The J segment lost 4 bases and the V segment lost 4 bases, leaving 4 bases of the junction unmatched. Germline V lookup: CDR1 LGHNA, CDR2 YSLEER. The CDR3 loop spans 15 amino acids.

This sequence joins TRBV3-1 (or the pseudogene TRBV3-2) and TRBJ1-3, with TRBD1 matching over 10 bases. The CDR3 has 13 residues. Germline V gene lookup returns CDR1 LGHDT and CDR2 YNNKEL (reference sequence). Germline trimming cut 4 bases from V and 12 bases from J; bases unmatched to any gene: 6. In nucleotides, the CDR3 is TGTGCCAGCAGCCGACAGGGGGCTACCGGCATATATTTT. Amino acid sequence: CASSRQGATGIYF.

The CDR3 DNA reads TGTGCCAGCTCACCCTCACAGGGGACTAGCACAGATACGCAGTATTTT. Its translation: CASSPSQGTSTDTQYF. The chain carries TRBV18 and TRBJ2-3, with a tentative D call TRBD1 (7 bases). Trimming stripped 3 bases from V and 0 bases from J, with 13 bases between. Germline CDR1 reads KGHSH; CDR2 reads LQKENI. The CDR3 totals 16 residues.

This clone has only one observation. V gene TRBV19 combines with J gene TRBJ2-7; D is possibly TRBD2 (6 bases). In germline, CDR1 is LNHDA, CDR2 SQIVND (reference sequence). The germline V and J ends were trimmed by 4 bases and 6 bases, with 16 bases remaining between them. The CDR3 is made up of 14 amino acids. The CDR3 DNA reads TGTGCCAGTAGTACCCACATCGGGACTGGCGAGCAGTACTTC. It is translated as CASSTHIGTGEQYF. Full variable domain (rest looked up from reference TRBV19 and TRBJ2-7): DGGITQSPKYLFRKEGQNVTLSCEQNLNHDAMYWYRQDPGQGLRLIYYSQIVNDFQKGDIAEGYSVSREKKESFPLTVTSAQKNPTAFYLCASSTHIGTGEQYFGPGTRLTVT.

J is TRBJ2-7 and V is TRBV30; 8 nucleotides match TRBD1. The V gene's germline CDR1 is GTSNPN and CDR2 SVGIG (reference sequence). V gave up 3 bases and J gave up 6 bases; unmatched junction bases: 7. This CDR3 is built from 13 residues. The CDR3 DNA reads as TGTGCCTGGAGCCCGGACAGGGTGGGCGAGCAGTACTTC. As protein: CAWSPDRVGEQYF.

V gene TRBV9 combines with J gene TRBJ2-3; the D gene is possibly TRBD1 (9 bases). CDR3 length equals 19 residues. V was cut by 0 bases and J by 6 bases, with 26 bases left in between. Germline loops: CDR1 SGDLS, CDR2 YYNGEE. CDR3 in amino acids: CASSVGPGTGTSEWDTQYF. The CDR3 coding sequence is TGTGCCAGCAGCGTAGGTCCCGGGACAGGGACTAGTGAGTGGGATACGCAGTATTTT.

This clone was recorded once. The rearrangement links TRBV7-9 to TRBJ2-3, with 8 bases lining up with TRBD2. Germline CDR1 reads SEHNR; CDR2 reads FQNEAQ (reference sequence). The CDR3 consists of 14 residues. V lost 11 bases and J lost 2; bases outside the gene matches: 9. The CDR3 sequence is CAGGRLANTDTQYF. The CDR3 coding sequence is TGTGCCGGGGGTAGACTAGCGAACACAGATACGCAGTATTTT.

The chain is built from TRBV7-9 and TRBJ2-3; 9 bases align to TRBD2. Germline-derived CDR1 and CDR2 are SEHNR and FQNEAQ (reference sequence). The CDR3 runs to 16 residues. V lost 5 bases to trimming and J lost 0 bases; unmatched junction nucleotides: 6. CDR3 sequence (DNA): TGTGCCAGCAGCCCCGGGACTAGCATGAGCACAGATACGCAGTATTTT. Its protein is CASSPGTSMSTDTQYF.

This clone has a single count. The chain uses TRBV10-3 and TRBJ2-7; TRBD1 agrees at 7 bases. CDR1 and CDR2 from the germline V gene are ENHRY and SYGVKD. The CDR3 loop spans 15 amino acids. The J segment lost 1 base and the V segment lost 0 bases, leaving 3 bases of the junction unmatched. The CDR3, as DNA: TGTGCCATCAGTGAGTCCGGGACAGCATCCTACGAGCAGTACTTC. Its protein product is CAISESGTASYEQYF.

This clone has more than one count but fewer than ten. The chain couples TRBV7-9 to TRBJ1-5; weak D call: TRBD1 (5 bases). The CDR3 spans 13 residues. Germline CDR1 is SEHNR and CDR2 is FQNEAQ (reference sequence). V was cut by 4 bases and J by 5 bases, with 9 bases left in between. Here the CDR3 reads CASSSGPDQPQHF. DNA of the CDR3: TGTGCCAGCAGCTCAGGGCCTGATCAGCCCCAGCATTTT.

The chain has TRBV20-1 and TRBJ1-1; 7 bases fit TRBD1. Per the germline V gene, CDR1 is DFQATT and CDR2 is SNEGSKA (reference sequence). This CDR3 has 10 residues. V trimming: 6 bases; J trimming: 11 bases; junction bases outside the gene matches: 6. CDR3 bases: TGCAGTGCCGGACAGGTCGTGGCTTTCTTT. It encodes CSAGQVVAFF.

The chain has TRBV4-1 and TRBJ1-2; D is unresolved. The CDR3 extends over 15 amino acids. With 4 bases removed from V and 8 bases from J, the gap between germline ends came to 20 bases. CDR1 MGHRA and CDR2 YSYEKL come from the germline V gene. Written as DNA, the CDR3 is TGCGCCAGCAGCCCTCTTGCGACCGACCGGAGGGGCTACACCTTC. It translates to CASSPLATDRRGYTF.

The V gene is TRBV7-2, the J gene TRBJ2-7; 9 nucleotides match TRBD1. Germline lookup yields CDR1 SGHTA and CDR2 FQGNSA. V lost 0 bases to trimming and J lost 1 base; unmatched junction nucleotides: 1. The CDR3 has 15 residues. CDR3 nucleotide sequence: TGTGCCAGCAGCTTAGCTGGGACAGGGTCCTACGAGCAGTACTTC. Translated: CASSLAGTGSYEQYF.

The chain links TRBV5-1 to TRBJ1-4; TRBD1 matches at 8 bases. The germline CDR1 and CDR2 sequences are SGHRS and YFSETQ. CDR3 length: 14 residues. The junction had 4 bases not matched to a gene; V was cut back by 3 bases and J by 6 bases. This chain's CDR3 is CASSSQTGDEKLFF. In DNA form, the CDR3 reads TGCGCCAGCAGCTCACAGACAGGGGATGAAAAACTGTTTTTT. Full variable domain (rest looked up from reference TRBV5-1 and TRBJ1-4): KAGVTQTPRYLIKTRGQQVTLSCSPISGHRSVSWYQQTPGQGLQFLFEYFSETQRNKGNFPGRFSGRQFSNSRSEMNVSTLELGDSALYLCASSSQTGDEKLFFGSGTQLSVL.

The chain carries TRBV2 and TRBJ2-7; D gene unclear. CDR1 and CDR2 from the germline V gene are SNHLY and FYNNEI. The length of the CDR3 is 14 residues. V dropped 2 bases and J dropped 3 bases, with 11 bases sitting between them. Here the CDR3 DNA reads TGTGCCAGCAGTGAATGGGTAGACAACTACGAGCAGTACTTC. The encoded protein is CASSEWVDNYEQYF.

The chain employs TRBV9 and TRBJ2-5; D gene uncertain. Germline CDR1 and CDR2: SGDLS and YYNGEE. With 2 bases removed from V and 5 bases from J, the gap between germline ends came to 10 bases. The CDR3 sequence is 13 residues long. The CDR3 DNA sequence: TGTGCCAGCAGCGTTCAGGATGGGGAGACCCAGTACTTC. Protein sequence: CASSVQDGETQYF. Together with reference TRBV9 and TRBJ2-5, the CDR3 gives the full variable domain: DSGVTQTPKHLITATGQRVTLRCSPRSGDLSVYWYQQSLDQGLQFLIQYYNGEERAKGNILERFSAQQFPDLHSELNLSSLELGDSALYFCASSVQDGETQYFGPGTRLLVL.

This rearrangement joins TRBV5-1 to TRBJ1-2; 7 bases match TRBD1. Germline trimming cut 1 base from V and 5 bases from J; bases unmatched to any gene: 8. Germline CDR1 is SGHRS and CDR2 is YFSETQ. CDR3 length equals 15 residues. CDR3 sequence (DNA): TGCGCCAGCAGCTTGAGTTTAACAGGGGTATATGGCTACACCTTC. As protein: CASSLSLTGVYGYTF.

V is TRBV4-3 and J is TRBJ1-3; TRBD1 matches 8 bases. The CDR3 covers 15 residues. Germline trimming cut 2 bases from V and 1 base from J; bases unmatched to any gene: 1. The germline CDR1 and CDR2 sequences are LGHNA and YSLEER. The CDR3 protein is CASSQTGGSGNTIYF. The CDR3 nucleotides are TGCGCCAGCAGCCAAACAGGGGGATCTGGAAACACCATATATTTT.

The CDR3 DNA is TGCGCCAGCAGCTTGGAAGCGGAAAGCTCCTACAATGAGCAGTTCTTC. Protein sequence: CASSLEAESSYNEQFF. The V and J genes are TRBV5-1 and TRBJ2-1; D possibly corresponds to TRBD2 (5 bases). This CDR3 spans 16 amino acids. Germline loops: CDR1 SGHRS, CDR2 YFSETQ. Deletions cut 0 bases from V and 0 bases from J, with 10 bases between.

This clone was picked up one time. The gene calls are TRBV5-1 and TRBJ2-7; 9 positions match TRBD2. V trimming: 0 bases; J trimming: 0 bases; junction bases outside the gene matches: 13. The CDR3 extends over 19 amino acids. The germline V gene has CDR1 SGHRS and CDR2 YFSETQ. CDR3 DNA sequence: TGCGCCAGCAGCTTGGCCGTGCTAGCGGGAACCTTGAGCTCCTACGAGCAGTACTTC. Residues: CASSLAVLAGTLSSYEQYF. Combining the CDR3 with reference TRBV5-1 and TRBJ2-7 gives the whole variable domain KAGVTQTPRYLIKTRGQQVTLSCSPISGHRSVSWYQQTPGQGLQFLFEYFSETQRNKGNFPGRFSGRQFSNSRSEMNVSTLELGDSALYLCASSLAVLAGTLSSYEQYFGPGTRLTVT.

The CDR3 sequence is CASSMGTAANYGYTF. The CDR3 DNA follows: TGTGCCAGTAGTATGGGGACAGCCGCTAACTATGGCTACACCTTC. The V call is TRBV19, the J call TRBJ1-2; 7 positions match TRBD1. CDR1 LNHDA and CDR2 SQIVND come from the germline V gene (reference sequence). The CDR3 has 15 residues. The ends lost 3 bases at V and 0 bases at J; junction bases unmatched: 4.

The gene calls are TRBV7-8 and TRBJ2-1; 12 positions agree with TRBD2. Losses at the gene ends were 5 bases for V and 3 bases for J; bases not matched to a gene: 11. Germline V gene data show CDR1 as SGHVS and CDR2 as FQNEAQ. This CDR3 is built from 18 residues. CDR3 sequence: CASSLRLAGVRLYNEQFF. CDR3 in DNA: TGTGCCAGCAGCCTAAGACTAGCGGGAGTTCGCCTCTACAATGAGCAGTTCTTC.

The chain recombines TRBV7-2 with TRBJ2-1; D uncertain. This CDR3 has 15 amino acids. The germline V and J ends were trimmed by 1 base and 10 bases, with 17 bases remaining between them. CDR1 is SGHTA, CDR2 FQGNSA, per germline. The CDR3: CASSLGGQTSSEQFF. The CDR3 nucleotides are TGTGCCAGCAGCTTAGGCGGCCAAACCTCCTCAGAGCAGTTCTTC.

The chain employs TRBV7-8 and TRBJ1-6; D is possibly TRBD1 (6 bases). V dropped 5 bases and J dropped 3 bases, with 11 bases sitting between them. Germline lookup yields CDR1 SGHVS and CDR2 FQNEAQ. The CDR3 is 15 residues long. CDR3 DNA sequence: TGTGCCAGCAGCACTCTACAGGGCTATAATTCACCCCTCCACTTT. It yields the protein CASSTLQGYNSPLHF.

The rearrangement uses TRBV19 and TRBJ2-5; D is possibly TRBD1 (5 bases). Per the germline V gene, CDR1 is LNHDA and CDR2 is SQIVND (reference sequence). The ends were cut back, 2 bases at V and 2 bases at J, with 6 bases in the middle. This CDR3 is built from 13 residues. The CDR3 loop is CASSINRQETQYF. CDR3 DNA sequence: TGTGCCAGTAGTATAAACAGGCAAGAGACCCAGTACTTC.

This clone came up a few times. This chain links TRBV6-6 with TRBJ2-7; 9 nucleotides line up with TRBD2. The CDR3 runs to 19 residues. Looked up from germline, CDR1 is MNHNY and CDR2 is SVGAGI (reference sequence). J gave up 6 bases and V 5 bases, and 23 bases lay outside the gene matches. The CDR3 reads CASSPTSPKLVAGAPEQYF. DNA of the CDR3: TGTGCCAGCAGTCCCACCTCCCCTAAGTTGGTAGCGGGAGCGCCCGAGCAGTACTTC.

The chain combines TRBV10-1 with TRBJ1-2, with D perhaps matching TRBD1 (6 bases). Trimming left V 2 bases short and J 4 bases short, with 11 bases between. Germline CDR1 WNHNN, CDR2 SYGVQD (reference sequence). This CDR3 is built from 14 residues. The CDR3 DNA reads TGCGCCAGCAGTGAGGACGGGACACCCTATGGCTACACCTTC. This sequence encodes CASSEDGTPYGYTF.

V is TRBV6-5 and J is TRBJ2-7, with TRBD2 matching 7 bases. CDR3 length equals 14 residues. Germline CDR1 reads MNHEY; CDR2 reads SVGAGI. V shed 5 bases and J 2 bases; nucleotides not matched to a gene: 6. The CDR3 is CASSKGRATYEQYF. CDR3 coding DNA: TGTGCCAGCAGTAAGGGGAGGGCGACCTACGAGCAGTACTTC.